Below are 32 T cell receptor beta chains sequenced from a single sample in a study of blood T cell repertoires in COVID-19. Here immunoSEQ multiplex PCR was the method, and the copy in TCRdb shows in-frame clones only, minus some. The profile covers some 300,000 clones, with over 85% appearing a single time and under 3.5% taken by the ten largest. Sequenced material: PBMCs or T cells enriched from blood (not recorded which). The origin of the receptors is a woman aged 45-65 years who had been exposed to COVID-19.

The chain carries TRBV25-1 and TRBJ2-3; D may be TRBD1 (6 bases). CDR1 and CDR2 (germline): MGHDK, SYGVNS. V was clipped by 6 bases and J by 1 base, with 8 bases between them. This CDR3 contains 13 residues. DNA of the CDR3: TGTGCCAGCAGCCCAGGGGGCACAGATACGCAGTATTTT. Its translation is CASSPGGTDTQYF.

The chain links TRBV2 to TRBJ2-1; TRBD2 aligns across 9 bases. This CDR3 comprises 12 residues. In germline, CDR1 is SNHLY, CDR2 FYNNEI. Germline trimming cut 5 bases from V and 10 bases from J; bases unmatched to any gene: 3. The CDR3 bases are TGTGCCAGCAGTACCGGGACTAGCGAGCAGTTCTTC. Protein: CASSTGTSEQFF.

This sequence joins TRBV28 and TRBJ2-2, with 8 bases identical to TRBD1. CDR3 length: 14 residues. After removal of 5 bases from V and 4 bases from J, the junction contained 3 bases not matched to a gene. The germline CDR1 and CDR2 sequences are MDHEN and SYDVKM. CDR3 in DNA: TGTGCCAGCAGTGGGGACAGGTCCACCGGGGAGCTGTTTTTT. Translated: CASSGDRSTGELFF.

V and J are TRBV5-1 and TRBJ2-7; weak D call: TRBD1 (5 bases). The germline V and J ends were trimmed by 4 bases and 3 bases, with 20 bases remaining between them. Per germline, CDR1 SGHRS and CDR2 YFSETQ. This CDR3 comprises 16 residues. CDR3 bases: TGCGCCAGCAGCCAAGGTGACAGCTGGATAATCTACGAGCAGTACTTC. Translating gives CASSQGDSWIIYEQYF. Combining the CDR3 with reference TRBV5-1 and TRBJ2-7 gives the whole variable domain KAGVTQTPRYLIKTRGQQVTLSCSPISGHRSVSWYQQTPGQGLQFLFEYFSETQRNKGNFPGRFSGRQFSNSRSEMNVSTLELGDSALYLCASSQGDSWIIYEQYFGPGTRLTVT.

The V and J genes are TRBV2 and TRBJ2-2, with 8 bases fitting TRBD1. This CDR3 has 13 residues. Trimming cost V 8 bases and J 7 bases; bases outside gene matches: 6. Germline CDR1 SNHLY, CDR2 FYNNEI. This CDR3 is CASRQGAVGELFF. The DNA of the CDR3 is TGTGCCAGCCGGCAGGGGGCCGTCGGGGAGCTGTTTTTT.

The chain couples TRBV6-5 to TRBJ2-7; TRBD1 matches at 8 bases. The CDR3 runs 14 residues. In germline, CDR1 is MNHEY, CDR2 SVGAGI. The ends lost 5 bases at V and 2 bases at J; junction bases unmatched: 5. CDR3 nucleotides: TGTGCCAGCAGTAATGGACAGGGAACCTACGAGCAGTACTTC. This encodes CASSNGQGTYEQYF.

This clone came up once. The rearrangement uses TRBV9 and TRBJ2-7, with 7 bases lining up with TRBD2. This CDR3 region has 15 residues. CDR1 is SGDLS and CDR2 is YYNGEE in the germline V gene. Losses at the gene ends were 3 bases for V and 6 bases for J; bases not matched to a gene: 12. CDR3 protein: CASSASPLGGGEQYF. The CDR3 DNA sequence: TGTGCCAGCAGCGCCTCCCCATTGGGCGGGGGCGAGCAGTACTTC.

The rearrangement joins TRBV3-1 (or the pseudogene TRBV3-2) to TRBJ2-2, with 8 positions matching TRBD2. Germline V lookup: CDR1 LGHDT, CDR2 YNNKEL (reference sequence). The CDR3 extends over 15 amino acids. J was trimmed by 10 bases and V by 5 bases; bases with no gene match: 12. CDR3 in amino acids: CASSDNPGGGKELFF. CDR3 nucleotide sequence: TGTGCCAGCAGCGACAATCCGGGCGGGGGGAAGGAGCTGTTTTTT.

In this sample, this clone turned up once. This sequence joins TRBV10-1 and TRBJ2-7, with D perhaps matching TRBD2 (5 bases). The CDR3 totals 10 residues. The germline CDR1 and CDR2 sequences are WNHNN and SYGVQD (reference sequence). The germline V and J ends were trimmed by 8 bases and 6 bases, with 8 bases remaining between them. The CDR3 is CASGGIEQYF. The CDR3 DNA reads TGCGCCAGCGGAGGCATCGAGCAGTACTTC.

This sequence joins TRBV10-3 and TRBJ1-1, with 10 bases that match TRBD1. Germline lookup yields CDR1 ENHRY and CDR2 SYGVKD. J was trimmed by 4 bases and V by 3 bases; bases with no gene match: 5. CDR3 size: 15 residues. CDR3 amino acids: CAISDQGQGGTEAFF. The DNA for the CDR3 is TGTGCCATCAGTGACCAAGGACAGGGGGGCACTGAAGCTTTCTTT.

A few counts support this clone. The chain uses TRBV5-1 and TRBJ2-7, with 9 bases matching TRBD2. The junction had 12 bases not matched to a gene; V was cut back by 4 bases and J by 1 base. Germline lookup yields CDR1 SGHRS and CDR2 YFSETQ. The CDR3 length is 17 residues. The CDR3 here is CASSNYNAGGLSYEQYF. CDR3 nucleotide sequence: TGCGCCAGCAGCAACTATAACGCGGGGGGGCTATCCTACGAGCAGTACTTC.

The chain links TRBV4-1 to TRBJ2-1; TRBD2 matches 9 bases. Unmatched junction bases numbered 6, after V lost 2 bases and J lost 10 bases. This CDR3 has 14 amino acids. Germline V lookup: CDR1 MGHRA, CDR2 YSYEKL. The DNA of the CDR3 is TGCGCCAGCAGCCAACTAGCGGGGAGTTTAGAGCAGTTCTTC. This translates into CASSQLAGSLEQFF.

This clone has more than one count but fewer than ten. The chain links TRBV28 to TRBJ2-1; tentatively, D is TRBD2 (5 bases). V lost 5 bases to trimming and J lost 7 bases, with 21 bases between them. CDR3 size: 16 residues. Germline V CDR1 and CDR2: MDHEN, SYDVKM. The CDR3, as DNA: TGTGCCAGCAGTCTTCCGGGGTACGGTAAGAATAATGAGCAGTTCTTC. It codes for CASSLPGYGKNNEQFF.

The chain uses TRBV10-2 and TRBJ1-2; D is ambiguous. CDR3 length: 12 amino acids. V was pared by 3 bases and J by 3 bases, with 5 bases between. CDR1 is WSHSY and CDR2 is SAAADI in the germline V gene. The CDR3 bases are TGCGCCAGCAGTGAAGGAGACTATGGCTACACCTTC. Its translation: CASSEGDYGYTF.

The chain links TRBV7-8 to TRBJ2-1; D is unclear. This CDR3 has 14 amino acids. Germline V gives CDR1 SGHVS, CDR2 FQNEAQ. V gave up 5 bases and J gave up 3 bases, with 11 bases separating them. In nucleotides, the CDR3 is TGTGCCAGCAGCCCCCCATCGAGCTACAATGAGCAGTTCTTC. It specifies CASSPPSSYNEQFF. The full variable domain, with the rest looked up from reference TRBV7-8 and TRBJ2-1, is GAGVSQSPRYKVAKRGQDVALRCDPISGHVSLFWYQQALGQGPEFLTYFQNEAQLDKSGLPSDRFFAERPEGSVSTLKIQRTQQEDSAVYLCASSPPSSYNEQFFGPGTRLTVL.

This chain joins TRBV6-4 and TRBJ2-1; 12 nucleotides line up with TRBD2. The J segment lost 4 bases and the V segment lost 6 bases, leaving 7 bases of the junction unmatched. CDR3 length: 16 amino acids. The germline V gene encodes CDR1 MRHNA and CDR2 SNTAGT. The CDR3 nucleotides read TGTGCCAGCAGCCAATGGACTAGCGGGGCTTACAATGAGCAGTTCTTC. It encodes CASSQWTSGAYNEQFF.

This rearrangement joins TRBV19 to TRBJ1-2, with D hard to call. Germline V gives CDR1 LNHDA, CDR2 SQIVND (reference sequence). The CDR3 runs 13 residues. The V end was cut by 1 base, the J end by 4 bases, with 7 bases between. CDR3 DNA sequence: TGTGCCAGTAGTATAGTCACCAGCTATGGCTACACCTTC. The encoded protein is CASSIVTSYGYTF. The whole variable domain, filled in from reference TRBV19 and TRBJ1-2, reads DGGITQSPKYLFRKEGQNVTLSCEQNLNHDAMYWYRQDPGQGLRLIYYSQIVNDFQKGDIAEGYSVSREKKESFPLTVTSAQKNPTAFYLCASSIVTSYGYTFGSGTRLTVV.

The chain has TRBV3-1 (or the pseudogene TRBV3-2) and TRBJ1-6, with D unresolved. Looked up from germline, CDR1 is LGHDT and CDR2 is YNNKEL (reference sequence). V was cut by 2 bases and J by 10 bases, with 9 bases left in between. CDR3 length: 13 residues. The CDR3 protein is CASSQFVYSPLHF. As DNA, the CDR3 is TGTGCCAGCAGCCAATTTGTCTACTCACCCCTCCACTTT.

This chain joins TRBV7-9 and TRBJ2-1; 14 bases fit TRBD2. V trimming: 5 bases; J trimming: 12 bases; junction bases outside the gene matches: 3. CDR1 and CDR2 (germline): SEHNR, FQNEAQ (reference sequence). The CDR3 loop spans 13 amino acids. CDR3 bases: TGTGCCAGCAGCCTAGGACTAGCGGGGGGGCAGTTCTTC. Translating it yields CASSLGLAGGQFF. The full variable domain, in which reference TRBV7-9 and TRBJ2-1 provide the parts outside the CDR3, is DTGVSQNPRHKITKRGQNVTFRCDPISEHNRLYWYRQTLGQGPEFLTYFQNEAQLEKSRLLSDRFSAERPKGSFSTLEIQRTEQGDSAMYLCASSLGLAGGQFFGPGTRLTVL.

The genes are TRBV28 and TRBJ1-4; the D is unclear. Germline V lookup: CDR1 MDHEN, CDR2 SYDVKM. Trimming removed 11 bases at V and 5 bases at J, with 15 bases between. This CDR3 is 13 amino acids long. The CDR3 reads CAVQESRNEKLFF. CDR3 DNA sequence: TGTGCCGTCCAAGAGAGCCGGAATGAAAAACTGTTTTTT.

The gene calls are TRBV24-1 and TRBJ1-5; perhaps TRBD1 as D (5 bases). V was pared by 8 bases and J by 1 base, with 14 bases between. The CDR3 consists of 15 residues. Germline lookup yields CDR1 KGHDR and CDR2 SFDVKD. CDR3 bases: TGTGCCACCACGATGGACATAAAAAGCAATCAGCCCCAGCATTTT. As protein: CATTMDIKSNQPQHF.

The CDR3 sequence: CATIDRATGRSNEQFF. CDR3 sequence (DNA): TGTGCCACCATCGATCGGGCCACGGGAAGAAGTAATGAGCAGTTCTTC. V and J are TRBV7-6 and TRBJ2-1; tentative D call: TRBD2 (5 bases). In germline, CDR1 is SGHVS, CDR2 FNYEAQ. This CDR3 region has 16 residues. V shed 10 bases and J shed 7 bases, with 26 bases lying between them.

This chain uses TRBV7-8 with TRBJ1-5, with 7 bases fitting TRBD1. Germline CDR1 is SGHVS and CDR2 is FQNEAQ. Trimming took 5 bases from V and 7 from J; bases not matched to a gene: 8. CDR3 length: 14 residues. The CDR3 protein is CASSQDRSTQPQHF. In DNA, the CDR3 is TGTGCCAGCAGCCAGGACAGGTCGACGCAGCCCCAGCATTTT.

This clone was seen more than once but under ten times. The V gene is TRBV10-3, the J gene TRBJ1-5; tentatively, D is TRBD1 (6 bases). V was shortened by 0 bases and J by 11 bases, with 14 bases between the two germline ends. This CDR3 comprises 14 residues. CDR1 and CDR2 (germline): ENHRY, SYGVKD. The DNA of the CDR3 is TGTGCCATCAGTGAGTCGATACAGGGAAGCGCCCAGCATTTT. This gives the protein CAISESIQGSAQHF.

V usage is TRBV5-1 and J usage is TRBJ1-2; D unclear. This CDR3 region has 13 residues. The V and J ends lost 6 bases and 4 bases respectively, with 13 bases between them. The germline gives CDR1 SGHRS, CDR2 YFSETQ. The CDR3: CASIDGRTYGYTF. The CDR3 region has the DNA TGCGCCAGCATAGACGGGAGAACCTATGGCTACACCTTC.

V is TRBV28 and J is TRBJ1-1; D possibly corresponds to TRBD1 (6 bases). V lost 1 base to trimming and J lost 6 bases, with 9 bases between them. This CDR3 is built from 13 residues. Germline V lookup: CDR1 MDHEN, CDR2 SYDVKM. DNA for the CDR3: TGTGCCAGCAGTTTATCAGGGGTCGCTGAAGCTTTCTTT. It specifies CASSLSGVAEAFF.

The rearrangement uses TRBV2 and TRBJ1-2, with a tentative D call TRBD1 (6 bases). V lost 5 bases and J lost 2, with 9 bases in between. Germline CDR1 is SNHLY and CDR2 is FYNNEI. The CDR3 is 13 amino acids. In nucleotides, the CDR3 is TGTGCCAGCAGTCCCCAGGGGAACTATGGCTACACCTTC. This codes for CASSPQGNYGYTF.

The J gene is TRBJ2-2, the V gene TRBV18, with D possibly matching TRBD2 (5 bases). Germline CDR1 reads KGHSH; CDR2 reads LQKENI. The CDR3 is 16 amino acids. V gave up 3 bases and J gave up 3 bases, with 14 bases separating them. CDR3 loop: CASSPFAAGDTGELFF. Written as DNA, the CDR3 is TGTGCCAGCTCACCTTTCGCGGCGGGCGACACCGGGGAGCTGTTTTTT.

In its sample, this clone was seen once. The chain joins TRBV18 to TRBJ1-4; a weak D match, TRBD1 (5 bases). Trimming pared 8 bases from V and 8 bases from J, leaving 15 bases between. Germline CDR1 KGHSH, CDR2 LQKENI. There are 13 residues in the CDR3. CDR3 in amino acids: CASAQGSSEKLFF. For the CDR3, the DNA is TGTGCCAGCGCCCAGGGAAGCAGCGAAAAACTGTTTTTT. Together with reference TRBV18 and TRBJ1-4, the CDR3 gives the full variable domain: NAGVMQNPRHLVRRRGQEARLRCSPMKGHSHVYWYRQLPEEGLKFMVYLQKENIIDESGMPKERFSAEFPKEGPSILRIQQVVRGDSAAYFCASAQGSSEKLFFGSGTQLSVL.

V usage is TRBV7-2 and J usage is TRBJ1-4; D may be TRBD1 (5 bases). V was cut by 2 bases and J by 6 bases, with 13 bases left in between. CDR1 is SGHTA and CDR2 is FQGNSA in the germline V gene. CDR3 length: 15 amino acids. The CDR3 DNA reads as TGTGCCAGCAGCTTAAGTCAGGGTTTGGATGAAAAACTGTTTTTT. It codes for CASSLSQGLDEKLFF.

This clone was counted once. V and J are TRBV6-5 and TRBJ1-2, with a tentative D call TRBD1 (5 bases). The CDR3 runs to 14 residues. Trimming shortened V by 2 bases and J by 1 base, and 8 bases separated the two germline ends. Looked up from germline, CDR1 is MNHEY and CDR2 is SVGAGI. As DNA, the CDR3 is TGTGCCAGCAGTTACAGGGGCTTTAACTATGGCTACACCTTC. This gives the protein CASSYRGFNYGYTF.

The CDR3 region is CASSQDITPTYNEQFF. CDR3 nucleotide sequence: TGTGCCAGCAGCCAAGATATCACACCGACCTACAATGAGCAGTTCTTC. This chain uses TRBV3-1 (or the pseudogene TRBV3-2) with TRBJ2-1; no firm D call. CDR1 LGHDT and CDR2 YNNKEL come from the germline V gene (reference sequence). Trimming pared 0 bases from V and 2 bases from J, leaving 11 bases between. There are 16 residues in the CDR3.